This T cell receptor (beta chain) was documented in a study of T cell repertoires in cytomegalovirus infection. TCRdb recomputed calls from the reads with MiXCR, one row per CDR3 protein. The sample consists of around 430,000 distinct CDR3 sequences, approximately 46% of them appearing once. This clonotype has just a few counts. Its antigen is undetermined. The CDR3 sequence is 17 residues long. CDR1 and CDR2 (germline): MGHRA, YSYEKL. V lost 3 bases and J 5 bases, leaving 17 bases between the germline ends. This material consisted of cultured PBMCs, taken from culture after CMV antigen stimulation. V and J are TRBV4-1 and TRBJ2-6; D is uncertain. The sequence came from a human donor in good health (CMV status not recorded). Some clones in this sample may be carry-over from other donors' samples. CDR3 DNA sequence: TGCGCCAGCAGCCATCCATATACTCCTCGCCGGGCCAACGTCCTGACTTTC. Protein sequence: CASSHPYTPRRANVLTF.